The sequence of this T cell receptor beta chain was determined in a study of PD-L1 blockade in urothelial cancer. Study-level information: Intravenous atezolizumab, 1,200 mg every 3 weeks, was begun by patients in the mid-2010s. Individuals in the cohort had been given 0 to 3 earlier chemotherapy regimens. Broader study findings: Durable-benefit patients had greater expansion of tumor-associated blood clones at 3 weeks.

The CDR3 loop spans 16 amino acids. Losses at the gene ends were 5 bases for V and 6 bases for J; bases not matched to a gene: 13. Per germline, CDR1 SGHVS and CDR2 FQNEAQ. Concerning this clone itself: Its matching antigen is unknown.

Method: immunoSEQ multiplex PCR; TCRdb's copy keeps in-frame clones and lacks some. The sample records roughly 120,000 clones, less than 85% being singletons. The sample's time point: pretreatment peripheral blood. The TCR sequence derives from a man in his fifties with urothelial cancer. This specimen consisted of PBMCs, obtained around atezolizumab (anti-PD-L1) treatment. The chain combines TRBV7-8 with TRBJ2-1, with 7 bases aligning to TRBD2. The CDR3 sequence is CASSPSGGSASNEQFF. CDR3 bases: TGTGCCAGCAGCCCATCCGGCGGGAGCGCTTCCAATGAGCAGTTCTTC.